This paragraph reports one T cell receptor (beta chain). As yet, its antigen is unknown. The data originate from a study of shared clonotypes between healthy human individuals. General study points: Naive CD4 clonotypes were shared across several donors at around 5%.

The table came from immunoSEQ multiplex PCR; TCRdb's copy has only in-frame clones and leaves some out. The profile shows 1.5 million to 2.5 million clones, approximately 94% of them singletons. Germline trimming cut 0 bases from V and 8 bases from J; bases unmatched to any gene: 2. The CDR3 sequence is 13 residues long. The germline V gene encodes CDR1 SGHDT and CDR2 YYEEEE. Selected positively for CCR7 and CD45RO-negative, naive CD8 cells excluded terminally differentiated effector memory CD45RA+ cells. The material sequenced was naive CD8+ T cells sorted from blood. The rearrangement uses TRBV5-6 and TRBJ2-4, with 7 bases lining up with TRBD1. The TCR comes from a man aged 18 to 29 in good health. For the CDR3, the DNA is TGTGCCAGCAGCTTGGAAGGGGGCTACATTCAGTACTTC. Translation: CASSLEGGYIQYF.